What follows is one T cell receptor (beta chain) and its context. Its antigen is not known. Produced via immunoSEQ multiplex PCR; TCRdb's table is partial and in-frame only. The sample yields about 33,000 clones, more than 80% seen once. This sample stems from a study of somatic mutations in cytotoxic T cells in rheumatoid arthritis. On the study more broadly: Flow sorting of some V beta antibody-stained T cells reached nearly 100% purity, with V beta1+ cells also TCRB-sequenced. Findings of the study overall: Exceedance of 20% of CD8+ cells by the largest CD8+ clone occurred in about an eighth of the 65 patients. Among patients with rheumatoid arthritis, but not healthy controls, CD8+ clonality increased with age. Antigens recognized by the expanded CD8+ clones were unknown.

V was trimmed by 4 bases and J by 1 base, leaving 12 bases between them. Germline V gene lookup returns CDR1 MGHDK and CDR2 SYGVNS. The CDR3 consists of 15 residues. The sequence derives from a man aged 40-50 years in good health. The chain is built from TRBV25-1 and TRBJ2-3, with a weak D call TRBD2 (5 bases). Sequenced: CD8+ T cells sorted from blood. DNA for the CDR3: TGTGCCAGCAGTGTTACGGGGATGGGCACAGATACGCAGTATTTT. Residues: CASSVTGMGTDTQYF.